These 23 T cell receptor beta chains originate from one sample sequenced in a study of early T cells in non-severe SARS-CoV-2 infection (dated by TCRdb to 2020 to 2023). Libraries came from 5' RACE. Sequencer: NextSeq 500. The public reads were reanalyzed by TCRdb: fastp trimming at Q25, MiXCR alignment, in-frame beta chains only. Rows are unified per CDR3 protein, each entry keeping the most common DNA and genes. In this sample the table shows 80,000 or so distinct CDR3 sequences, approximately 11% of which occur a single time. The ten largest account for 9.5% to 15% of the sample. Sequencing used whole blood, obtained at baseline. The source is an adult who was a healthcare worker with PCR-confirmed SARS-CoV-2 infection or an uninfected control (not recorded which).

The V and J genes are TRBV29-1 and TRBJ1-1, with 9 positions matching TRBD1. The germline V gene encodes CDR1 SQVTM and CDR2 ANQGSEA. V lost 6 bases to trimming and J lost 1 base; unmatched junction nucleotides: 3. This CDR3 spans 13 amino acids. The CDR3 DNA reads as TGCAGCGTGGGGACAGGGACGAACACTGAAGCTTTCTTT. Translating gives CSVGTGTNTEAFF.

In its sample, this clonotype was seen many times. The rearrangement links TRBV29-1 to TRBJ2-3; D may be TRBD1 (6 bases). This CDR3 has 14 residues. The V end lost 7 bases, the J end lost 2 bases, and 16 bases lay between the germline ends. In germline, CDR1 is SQVTM, CDR2 ANQGSEA. The CDR3 sequence is CSAPGQLHTDTQYF. CDR3 nucleotides: TGCAGCGCTCCGGGACAACTACACACAGATACGCAGTATTTT.

This clonotype has ten or more counts. This rearrangement joins TRBV7-9 to TRBJ2-7; tentatively, D is TRBD2 (6 bases). Germline values: CDR1 SEHNR, CDR2 FQNEAQ (reference sequence). Trimming stripped 5 bases from V and 0 bases from J, with 11 bases between. This CDR3 spans 14 amino acids. CDR3 nucleotide sequence: TGTGCCAGCAGCCCGACTAGGTCCTCCTACGAGCAGTACTTC. Encoded protein: CASSPTRSSYEQYF.

This clonotype has only a few counts. This chain links TRBV18 with TRBJ2-7; no firm D call. The CDR3 runs 14 residues. Germline lookup yields CDR1 KGHSH and CDR2 LQKENI. V was pared by 0 bases and J by 2 bases, with 8 bases between. The CDR3 reads CASSPPTGPYEQYF. CDR3 nucleotide sequence: TGTGCCAGCTCACCACCGACCGGCCCCTACGAGCAGTACTTC.

In this sample, this clonotype turned up many times. The chain uses TRBV6-5 and TRBJ1-2, with D perhaps matching TRBD1 (6 bases). The length of the CDR3 is 13 residues. Germline V gene sequence: CDR1 MNHEY, CDR2 SVGAGI. V was clipped by 8 bases and J by 8 bases, with 18 bases between them. The CDR3 coding sequence is TGTGCCAGCTGTAGGCTAGGGGGTAGCGGCTACACCTTC. Protein sequence: CASCRLGGSGYTF.

V gene TRBV20-1 combines with J gene TRBJ2-3, with unresolved D. CDR1 and CDR2 (germline): DFQATT, SNEGSKA (reference sequence). The CDR3 contains 10 residues. Trimming left V 6 bases short and J 5 bases short, with 6 bases between. The CDR3 DNA reads TGCAGTGCCGTAGAAGATACGCAGTATTTT. It translates to CSAVEDTQYF.

This clonotype was seen ten or more times. The chain carries TRBV11-2 and TRBJ2-1, with TRBD1 matching over 7 bases. Germline CDR1 reads SGHAT; CDR2 reads FQNNGV. Losses at the gene ends were 4 bases for V and 7 bases for J; bases not matched to a gene: 10. This CDR3 contains 15 residues. CDR3 sequence reads: CASSSHGTVVNEQFF. CDR3 DNA: TGTGCCAGCAGCTCGCACGGGACAGTAGTGAATGAGCAGTTCTTC. The variable domain in full, with the rest retrieved from reference TRBV11-2 and TRBJ2-1, is EAGVAQSPRYKIIEKRQSVAFWCNPISGHATLYWYQQILGQGPKLLIQFQNNGVVDDSQLPKDRFSAERLKGVDSTLKIQPAKLEDSAVYLCASSSHGTVVNEQFFGPGTRLTVL.

The rearrangement uses TRBV7-8 and TRBJ2-3; 8 bases are a match to TRBD2. CDR1 and CDR2 from the germline V gene are SGHVS and FQNEAQ. This CDR3 contains 16 residues. V trimming: 5 bases; J trimming: 0 bases; junction bases outside the gene matches: 7. CDR3 bases: TGTGCCAGCAGCGCACGCGGGGGGACTAGCACAGATACGCAGTATTTT. Its protein is CASSARGGTSTDTQYF. Supplemented by reference TRBV7-8 and TRBJ2-3, the full variable domain reads GAGVSQSPRYKVAKRGQDVALRCDPISGHVSLFWYQQALGQGPEFLTYFQNEAQLDKSGLPSDRFFAERPEGSVSTLKIQRTQQEDSAVYLCASSARGGTSTDTQYFGPGTRLTVL.

This clonotype came up a few times. The genes are TRBV7-9 and TRBJ2-7, with 9 bases fitting TRBD1. The CDR3 sequence is 15 residues long. The V gene end was trimmed by 5 bases and the J gene end by 5 bases; junction bases not matched to a gene: 10. Per germline, CDR1 SEHNR and CDR2 FQNEAQ (reference sequence). CDR3 region: CASSQNPGQGHEQYF. The CDR3 nucleotides are TGTGCCAGCAGCCAGAATCCGGGACAGGGACACGAGCAGTACTTC.

This clonotype has a count of ten or more. V usage is TRBV7-9 and J usage is TRBJ1-4; 9 positions match TRBD1. CDR3 length: 15 residues. The germline V gene encodes CDR1 SEHNR and CDR2 FQNEAQ (reference sequence). The trim removed 3 bases at V and 8 bases at J, leaving 7 bases unmatched. The CDR3 sequence: CASSFEGQGGEKLFF. CDR3 DNA: TGTGCCAGCAGCTTCGAGGGACAGGGCGGGGAAAAACTGTTTTTT. Using reference TRBV7-9 and TRBJ1-4 for the parts outside the CDR3, the full variable domain is DTGVSQNPRHKITKRGQNVTFRCDPISEHNRLYWYRQTLGQGPEFLTYFQNEAQLEKSRLLSDRFSAERPKGSFSTLEIQRTEQGDSAMYLCASSFEGQGGEKLFFGSGTQLSVL.

This clonotype appeared a few times. The chain recombines TRBV2 with TRBJ2-5; D gene uncertain. The ends were cut back, 5 bases at V and 4 bases at J, with 8 bases in the middle. Germline loops: CDR1 SNHLY, CDR2 FYNNEI. This CDR3 contains 12 residues. CDR3 DNA sequence: TGTGCCAGCAGTTTACTTGGAGAGACCCAGTACTTC. It codes for CASSLLGETQYF.

This clonotype has only a few counts. The V call is TRBV6-5, the J call TRBJ1-5; 10 nucleotides align to TRBD1. Germline CDR1 reads MNHEY; CDR2 reads SVGAGI. The V segment lost 5 bases and the J segment 5 bases; nucleotides outside the gene matches: 12. The CDR3 is 17 amino acids. The CDR3 protein is CASSTGGPGQGYQPQHF. The CDR3 DNA follows: TGTGCCAGCAGTACGGGGGGTCCGGGACAGGGGTATCAGCCCCAGCATTTT.

J is TRBJ2-7 and V is TRBV6-6, with a possible D match to TRBD1 (5 bases). The CDR3 covers 15 residues. Looked up from germline, CDR1 is MNHNY and CDR2 is SVGAGI (reference sequence). Trimming left V 7 bases short and J 3 bases short, with 19 bases between. CDR3 amino acids: CASKYGAGFIYEQYF. DNA for the CDR3: TGTGCCAGCAAATATGGGGCAGGCTTTATCTACGAGCAGTACTTC.

This clonotype was observed a few times. V is TRBV9 and J is TRBJ1-4; 8 bases fit TRBD1. The CDR3 loop spans 15 amino acids. V gave up 5 bases and J gave up 3 bases; unmatched junction bases: 6. The germline V gene encodes CDR1 SGDLS and CDR2 YYNGEE. CDR3 protein: CASSFRDRPNEKLFF. Here the CDR3 DNA reads TGTGCCAGCAGTTTCCGGGACAGGCCTAATGAAAAACTGTTTTTT.

The genes are TRBV7-8 and TRBJ2-5, with 9 positions matching TRBD2. Germline assignment: CDR1 SGHVS and CDR2 FQNEAQ. The V segment lost 8 bases and the J segment 5 bases; nucleotides outside the gene matches: 18. CDR3 size: 17 residues. The CDR3 sequence is CASPDPSPSGDGETQYF. The CDR3 nucleotides are TGTGCCAGCCCAGACCCCAGCCCTAGCGGGGACGGGGAGACCCAGTACTTC.

This chain uses TRBV10-3 with TRBJ1-5; D is ambiguous. Trimming pared 5 bases from V and 0 bases from J, leaving 11 bases between. The CDR3 sequence is 15 residues long. Germline V lookup: CDR1 ENHRY, CDR2 SYGVKD. Here the CDR3 DNA reads TGTGCCATCAGTACGGGCCTCTCTAGCAATCAGCCCCAGCATTTT. It codes for CAISTGLSSNQPQHF.

The CDR3 nucleotides are TGTGCCAGCAGCCGAATCAGGGGTTCCCAAGAGACCCAGTACTTC. Translating gives CASSRIRGSQETQYF. The chain couples TRBV7-8 to TRBJ2-5; possibly TRBD1 for D (6 bases). CDR1 and CDR2 (germline): SGHVS, FQNEAQ. The germline V and J ends were trimmed by 5 bases and 1 base, with 14 bases remaining between them. The CDR3 is 15 amino acids.

A few counts support this clonotype. The chain recombines TRBV12-3 or TRBV12-4 with TRBJ2-1; TRBD2 agrees at 8 bases. The CDR3 totals 14 residues. Germline trimming cut 2 bases from V and 5 bases from J; bases unmatched to any gene: 2. The CDR3 here is CASSLIAGNNEQFF. In DNA, the CDR3 is TGTGCCAGCAGTTTAATAGCGGGGAACAATGAGCAGTTCTTC.

This clonotype was seen a few times. The chain joins TRBV4-3 to TRBJ2-3, with 8 bases identical to TRBD1. CDR1 LGHNA and CDR2 YSLEER come from the germline V gene. This CDR3 comprises 15 residues. The J segment lost 1 base and the V segment lost 0 bases, leaving 0 bases of the junction unmatched. The CDR3 DNA sequence: TGCGCCAGCAGCCAAGAACAGGGGGGCACAGATACGCAGTATTTT. Translated: CASSQEQGGTDTQYF.

This clonotype occurred a few times. The genes are TRBV7-3 and TRBJ1-5; the D is unclear. The CDR3 is 12 amino acids. Germline V CDR1 and CDR2: SGHTA, FQGTGA. V gave up 7 bases and J gave up 7 bases, with 11 bases separating them. CDR3 sequence reads: CASTSSGQPQHF. The CDR3 bases are TGTGCCAGCACCTCGTCCGGGCAGCCCCAGCATTTT.

This clonotype was counted at least ten times. This chain links TRBV5-4 with TRBJ1-3, with D unclear. V lost 1 base, J lost 2 bases, and 10 bases lay in between. The CDR3 has 15 amino acids. CDR1 is SGHNT, CDR2 YYREEE, per germline (reference sequence). Written as DNA, the CDR3 is TGTGCCAGCAGCTTGCAAGGGAGGCCTGGAAACACCATATATTTT. It is translated as CASSLQGRPGNTIYF.

V and J are TRBV5-1 and TRBJ1-1, with D perhaps TRBD1 (5 bases). CDR3 length equals 13 residues. The V gene lost 4 bases and the J gene lost 6 bases, with 13 bases spanning the gap. Germline V gene sequence: CDR1 SGHRS, CDR2 YFSETQ. CDR3 region: CASSPSTTAEAFF. DNA for the CDR3: TGCGCCAGCAGCCCGTCGACGACAGCTGAAGCTTTCTTT.

This clonotype showed up just a few times. The chain carries TRBV6-5 and TRBJ2-1; 8 bases match TRBD2. V lost 8 bases to trimming and J lost 8 bases; unmatched junction nucleotides: 14. The CDR3 extends over 15 amino acids. Germline CDR1 and CDR2: MNHEY and SVGAGI. This CDR3 is CASQPWASGLDEQFF. The CDR3 nucleotides are TGTGCCAGCCAACCTTGGGCTAGCGGGCTGGATGAGCAGTTCTTC.